This is a list of T cell receptor beta chains from one sample in a study of CD8+ T cells in alopecia areata. Assay used: immunoSEQ multiplex PCR; TCRdb lists only in-frame clones, some missing. The sample has 150,000 to 200,000 clones; 55% are singletons. Sample: CD4+ T cells sorted from blood. These receptors all come from a human donor in good health. Both conserved end residues are part of each CDR3. A D gene is named only where the DNA matches it firmly. For some rows the clone size is stated as once, few or many, or as a class when expanded; others skip it.

J gene: TRBJ2-5
D gene: TRBD1
V gene: TRBV29-1
clone size: NA
CDR3 protein: CSTGTGAETQYF
CDR3 DNA: TGCAGCACCGGGACAGGGGCAGAGACCCAGTACTTC

J gene: TRBJ2-3
D gene: NA
V gene: TRBV5-4
clone size: NA
CDR3 protein: CASSLDGADTQYF
CDR3 DNA: TGTGCCAGCAGCTTGGACGGGGCAGATACGCAGTATTTT

J gene: TRBJ1-2
D gene: NA
V gene: TRBV7-2
clone size: few
CDR3 protein: CASSSFGRENGYTF
CDR3 DNA: TGTGCCAGCAGCTCTTTCGGCAGGGAGAATGGCTACACCTTC

J gene: TRBJ1-1
D gene: NA
V gene: TRBV29-1
clone size: NA
CDR3 protein: CSGRNTEAFF
CDR3 DNA: TGCAGCGGACGAAACACTGAAGCTTTCTTT

J gene: TRBJ1-2
D gene: NA
V gene: TRBV4-1
clone size: NA
CDR3 protein: CASSQDYLYGYTF
CDR3 DNA: TGCGCCAGCAGCCAAGATTATCTCTATGGCTACACCTTC

J gene: TRBJ1-2
D gene: TRBD1
V gene: TRBV9
clone size: few
CDR3 protein: CASSESAGTGYGYTF
CDR3 DNA: TGTGCCAGCAGCGAATCAGCCGGGACAGGCTATGGCTACACCTTC

J gene: TRBJ2-3
D gene: TRBD1
V gene: TRBV2
clone size: once
CDR3 protein: CASTRDRATDTQYF
CDR3 DNA: TGTGCCAGCACTCGGGACAGGGCCACAGATACGCAGTATTTT

J gene: TRBJ2-5
D gene: TRBD1
V gene: TRBV11-2
clone size: few
CDR3 protein: CASSDLTGGKETQYF
CDR3 DNA: TGTGCCAGCAGCGACCTGACAGGGGGCAAAGAGACCCAGTACTTC

J gene: TRBJ2-7
D gene: TRBD1
V gene: TRBV19
clone size: NA
CDR3 protein: CASRTGSSSEQYF
CDR3 DNA: TGTGCCAGCCGGACAGGGAGCTCCTCCGAGCAGTACTTC

J gene: TRBJ2-7
D gene: TRBD2
V gene: TRBV25-1
clone size: NA
CDR3 protein: CASSDLAGVYEQYF
CDR3 DNA: TGTGCCAGCAGTGATCTAGCGGGAGTGTACGAGCAGTACTTC

J gene: TRBJ1-4
D gene: NA
V gene: TRBV30
clone size: few
CDR3 protein: CAWTETNEKLFF
CDR3 DNA: TGTGCCTGGACGGAAACTAATGAAAAACTGTTTTTT

J gene: TRBJ2-7
D gene: TRBD1
V gene: TRBV2
clone size: NA
CDR3 protein: CASRPGTGGSYEQYF
CDR3 DNA: TGTGCCAGCAGGCCAGGGACAGGAGGATCCTACGAGCAGTACTTC

J gene: TRBJ2-7
D gene: NA
V gene: TRBV5-1
clone size: NA
CDR3 protein: CASSLEGVGEQYF
CDR3 DNA: TGCGCCAGCAGCTTGGAAGGGGTCGGCGAGCAGTACTTC

J gene: TRBJ2-5
D gene: TRBD2
V gene: TRBV7-9
clone size: NA
CDR3 protein: CASSLASGRGETQYF
CDR3 DNA: TGTGCCAGCAGCTTGGCTAGCGGGAGGGGAGAGACCCAGTACTTC

J gene: TRBJ2-3
D gene: TRBD2
V gene: TRBV10-3
clone size: NA
CDR3 protein: CAISATSALDTQYF
CDR3 DNA: TGTGCCATCAGTGCCACTAGCGCTTTGGATACGCAGTATTTT

J gene: TRBJ2-2
D gene: TRBD2
V gene: TRBV5-1
clone size: few
CDR3 protein: CASSLASSGTTGELFF
CDR3 DNA: TGCGCCAGCAGCTTGGCGTCTAGCGGGACTACCGGGGAGCTGTTTTTT

J gene: TRBJ1-2
D gene: NA
V gene: TRBV30
clone size: NA
CDR3 protein: CAWNRDTKHGYTF
CDR3 DNA: TGTGCCTGGAATAGGGACACAAAGCATGGCTACACCTTC

J gene: TRBJ2-2
D gene: NA
V gene: TRBV5-6
clone size: NA
CDR3 protein: CASSPPAGTGELFF
CDR3 DNA: TGTGCCAGCAGCCCCCCGGCGGGCACCGGGGAGCTGTTTTTT

J gene: TRBJ1-4
D gene: NA
V gene: TRBV15
clone size: NA
CDR3 protein: CATSPGTSGEKLFF
CDR3 DNA: TGTGCCACCAGCCCCGGGACAAGTGGAGAAAAACTGTTTTTT

J gene: TRBJ2-7
D gene: TRBD2
V gene: TRBV5-1
clone size: NA
CDR3 protein: CASSQLAGGFSYEQYF
CDR3 DNA: TGCGCCAGCAGCCAACTAGCGGGAGGTTTCTCCTACGAGCAGTACTTC

J gene: TRBJ1-4
D gene: NA
V gene: TRBV30
clone size: NA
CDR3 protein: CAWSENSDNEKLFF
CDR3 DNA: TGTGCCTGGAGTGAGAACAGCGATAATGAAAAACTGTTTTTT

J gene: TRBJ1-5
D gene: NA
V gene: TRBV6-6
clone size: NA
CDR3 protein: CASSYGASQPQHF
CDR3 DNA: TGTGCCAGCAGTTACGGCGCAAGTCAGCCCCAGCATTTT

J gene: TRBJ2-6
D gene: TRBD1
V gene: TRBV5-6
clone size: NA
CDR3 protein: CASSFYRGLPGANVLTF
CDR3 DNA: TGTGCCAGCAGCTTCTACAGGGGTCTTCCTGGGGCCAACGTCCTGACTTTC

J gene: TRBJ2-1
D gene: TRBD1
V gene: TRBV15
clone size: NA
CDR3 protein: CATSRDLGTGRHNEQFF
CDR3 DNA: TGTGCCACCAGCAGAGATCTCGGGACAGGTCGGCACAATGAGCAGTTCTTC

J gene: TRBJ2-3
D gene: TRBD1
V gene: TRBV25-1
clone size: NA
CDR3 protein: CASSSGQGTDTQYF
CDR3 DNA: TGTGCCAGCAGTTCCGGACAGGGAACAGATACGCAGTATTTT

J gene: TRBJ1-2
D gene: NA
V gene: TRBV19
clone size: NA
CDR3 protein: CASSAEAPYGYTF
CDR3 DNA: TGTGCCAGTAGTGCGGAGGCCCCCTATGGCTACACCTTC

J gene: TRBJ2-2
D gene: NA
V gene: TRBV7-9
clone size: few
CDR3 protein: CASSLSPGGELFF
CDR3 DNA: TGTGCCAGCAGCTTATCCCCAGGCGGGGAGCTGTTTTTT

J gene: TRBJ2-1
D gene: TRBD2
V gene: TRBV7-9
clone size: NA
CDR3 protein: CASSLGAGPTYNEQFF
CDR3 DNA: TGTGCCAGCAGCTTAGGAGCGGGACCTACTTACAATGAGCAGTTCTTC

J gene: TRBJ2-5
D gene: TRBD2
V gene: TRBV29-1
clone size: few
CDR3 protein: CSVDLAGAGGETQYF
CDR3 DNA: TGCAGCGTTGATCTAGCGGGAGCCGGGGGGGAGACCCAGTACTTC

J gene: TRBJ1-5
D gene: TRBD1
V gene: TRBV30
clone size: few
CDR3 protein: CAWTTRTGTGGPQHF
CDR3 DNA: TGTGCCTGGACCACCCGGACAGGGACCGGGGGGCCCCAGCATTTT

J gene: TRBJ1-2
D gene: NA
V gene: TRBV4-1
clone size: few
CDR3 protein: CASSQAASVNYGYTF
CDR3 DNA: TGCGCCAGCAGCCAAGCGGCGTCCGTTAACTATGGCTACACCTTC

J gene: TRBJ1-2
D gene: NA
V gene: TRBV2
clone size: NA
CDR3 protein: CASRSTSGPLSGYTF
CDR3 DNA: TGTGCCAGCAGGTCAACTTCGGGGCCCCTGAGCGGCTACACCTTC

J gene: TRBJ2-3
D gene: TRBD2
V gene: TRBV29-1
clone size: few
CDR3 protein: CSVRPSGRAIDTQYF
CDR3 DNA: TGCAGCGTTCGTCCCAGCGGGAGGGCCATAGATACGCAGTATTTT

J gene: TRBJ2-7
D gene: TRBD1
V gene: TRBV30
clone size: few
CDR3 protein: CAWRHGTVPYEQYF
CDR3 DNA: TGTGCCTGGAGACACGGGACAGTTCCCTACGAGCAGTACTTC

J gene: TRBJ2-1
D gene: NA
V gene: TRBV5-1
clone size: few
CDR3 protein: CASNSLGIYNEQFF
CDR3 DNA: TGCGCCAGCAACTCGCTGGGCATCTACAATGAGCAGTTCTTC

J gene: TRBJ1-5
D gene: NA
V gene: TRBV30
clone size: NA
CDR3 protein: CAWSDTGNNQPQHF
CDR3 DNA: TGTGCCTGGAGTGATACAGGGAACAATCAGCCCCAGCATTTT

J gene: TRBJ2-4
D gene: NA
V gene: TRBV15
clone size: NA
CDR3 protein: CATSMTGTGAKAKNIQYF
CDR3 DNA: TGTGCCACCAGCATGACCGGGACGGGAGCTAAAGCCAAAAACATTCAGTACTTC

J gene: TRBJ2-3
D gene: NA
V gene: TRBV7-2
clone size: NA
CDR3 protein: CASSFGGLTDTQYF
CDR3 DNA: TGTGCCAGCAGCTTCGGAGGGTTGACAGATACGCAGTATTTT

J gene: TRBJ1-5
D gene: NA
V gene: TRBV29-1
clone size: NA
CDR3 protein: CSVELSRGGPQHF
CDR3 DNA: TGCAGCGTTGAACTATCACGAGGAGGGCCCCAGCATTTT

J gene: TRBJ1-5
D gene: TRBD1
V gene: TRBV7-9
clone size: few
CDR3 protein: CASSPGTGDSGNQPQHF
CDR3 DNA: TGTGCCAGCAGCCCGGGGACAGGGGATTCGGGCAATCAGCCCCAGCATTTT

J gene: TRBJ2-7
D gene: NA
V gene: TRBV28
clone size: once
CDR3 protein: CASRTLALSYEQYF
CDR3 DNA: TGTGCCAGCAGGACCCTAGCGTTATCCTACGAGCAGTACTTC

J gene: TRBJ2-7
D gene: NA
V gene: TRBV9
clone size: NA
CDR3 protein: CASSVDPSEFYEQYF
CDR3 DNA: TGTGCCAGCAGCGTAGATCCTAGCGAATTCTACGAGCAGTACTTC

J gene: TRBJ2-7
D gene: NA
V gene: TRBV5-4
clone size: NA
CDR3 protein: CASSLVGSSVQYF
CDR3 DNA: TGTGCCAGCAGCTTGGTCGGCTCCTCGGTGCAGTACTTC

J gene: TRBJ2-1
D gene: NA
V gene: TRBV29-1
clone size: NA
CDR3 protein: CSVEYRGGRGAYNEQFF
CDR3 DNA: TGCAGCGTTGAGTATCGGGGAGGGAGGGGGGCCTACAATGAGCAGTTCTTC

J gene: TRBJ2-7
D gene: TRBD2
V gene: TRBV29-1
clone size: NA
CDR3 protein: CSVATSGRPVEQYF
CDR3 DNA: TGCAGCGTTGCGACTAGCGGGAGGCCGGTGGAGCAGTACTTC

J gene: TRBJ1-2
D gene: NA
V gene: TRBV7-9
clone size: NA
CDR3 protein: CASSFRDGYTF
CDR3 DNA: TGTGCCAGCAGCTTCAGGGATGGCTACACCTTC

J gene: TRBJ1-1
D gene: TRBD1
V gene: TRBV6-1
clone size: NA
CDR3 protein: CASTTETGIRRAFF
CDR3 DNA: TGTGCCAGCACGACCGAGACAGGGATCCGGAGAGCTTTCTTT

J gene: TRBJ2-7
D gene: NA
V gene: TRBV28
clone size: once
CDR3 protein: CASSLEKRLRASYEQYF
CDR3 DNA: TGTGCCAGCAGTTTGGAAAAGAGACTTCGAGCATCCTACGAGCAGTACTTC

J gene: TRBJ1-5
D gene: NA
V gene: TRBV6-1
clone size: once
CDR3 protein: CASRGARSSNQPQHF
CDR3 DNA: TGTGCCAGCAGGGGGGCGCGGAGTAGCAATCAGCCCCAGCATTTT